This T cell receptor (beta chain) was identified during a study of cytomegalovirus exposure and HLA in healthy donors. Study-level points and caveats: In vitro, a few CMV-associated chains proved specific for CMV antigens.

The PCR made use of 60 Vbeta and 13 Jbeta primers. TCRdb keeps only in-frame clones here, not all; method: immunoSEQ multiplex PCR. The repertoire holds some 140,000 clones, with roughly three quarters as singletons. Regarding this clone: Its specificity is unknown.

CDR3 length equals 15 residues. V lost 6 bases, J lost 3 bases, and 10 bases stayed unmatched. Germline CDR1 MGHRA, CDR2 YSYEKL. The rearrangement uses TRBV4-1 and TRBJ2-7; 8 bases are shared with TRBD1. The sample was PBMCs. The clonotype was recovered from a man under 40 in good health and CMV-seronegative. CDR3 loop: CASRRTEDRDYEQYF. CDR3 DNA sequence: TGCGCCAGCAGGCGGACTGAGGACAGGGACTACGAGCAGTACTTC.